A single sample gave rise to the 23 T cell receptor beta chains below, sequenced in a study of blood T cells in healthy people across ages. A sample-barcoded 5' primer and a J-beta primer mix were used in a second PCR of roughly 7 to 11 cycles. TCRdb passed the 5' RACE reads through MiXCR, listing each CDR3 protein once. Of 1,500,000 or so distinct CDR3 sequences listed, roughly 60% were seen once; the top ten hold 6.5% to 8%. Sequences were obtained from blood. All receptors derive from a man in his late teens or twenties in good health.

The gene calls are TRBV10-3 and TRBJ2-1; 8 bases are a match to TRBD2. Per the germline V gene, CDR1 is ENHRY and CDR2 is SYGVKD. V was pared by 2 bases and J by 3 bases, with 3 bases of the junction left unmatched. The CDR3 sequence is 15 residues long. The CDR3 reads CAISETTSGYNEQFF. CDR3 coding DNA: TGTGCCATCAGTGAGACCACTAGCGGCTACAATGAGCAGTTCTTC.

The rearrangement links TRBV4-1 to TRBJ2-5; TRBD1 matches at 7 bases. The DNA end is more similar to TRBJ2-7, so the J call may be wrong. The CDR3 is 16 residues long. Per the germline V gene, CDR1 is MGHRA and CDR2 is YSYEKL. CDR3 nucleotides: TGCGCCAGCAGCCAAGGGTCAGAGGGGGCTTTGTACGAGCAGTACTTC. This encodes CASSQGSEGALYEQYF.

The chain has TRBV10-3 and TRBJ2-4; a weak D match, TRBD2 (5 bases). V gave up 0 bases and J gave up 9 bases, with 15 bases separating them. Germline CDR1 and CDR2: ENHRY and SYGVKD. The CDR3 is 15 residues long. CDR3: CAISESLSEGGIQYF. The CDR3 nucleotides are TGTGCCATCAGTGAGTCTTTATCCGAGGGTGGCATTCAGTACTTC.

The chain links TRBV10-3 to TRBJ2-1, with no clear D. The CDR3 has 16 amino acids. Looked up from germline, CDR1 is ENHRY and CDR2 is SYGVKD. Trimming took 3 bases from V and 0 from J, leaving 12 bases between them. In DNA, the CDR3 is TGTGCCATCAGTGATGCGGACCGCGGCTCCTACAATGAGCAGTTCTTC. Its protein product is CAISDADRGSYNEQFF.

A single count supports this clonotype. The V and J genes are TRBV5-1 and TRBJ2-4, with D possibly TRBD1 on 7 matching bases. The J call may be incorrect, as the DNA end agrees better with TRBJ2-7. The CDR3 is made up of 15 amino acids. From germline, CDR1 is SGHRS and CDR2 YFSETQ. This CDR3 is CASSPAGTAVYEQYF. The CDR3 DNA is TGCGCCAGCAGCCCGGCGGGGACAGCAGTATACGAGCAGTACTTC.

This sequence joins TRBV5-1 and TRBJ2-5; 15 nucleotides align to TRBD2. The trim removed 4 bases at V and 0 bases at J, leaving 7 bases unmatched. The CDR3 spans 18 residues. Germline CDR1 SGHRS, CDR2 YFSETQ. DNA for the CDR3: TGCGCCAGCAGCACCGGGACTAGCGGGAGGACGTACCAAGAGACCCAGTACTTC. It specifies CASSTGTSGRTYQETQYF.

The rearrangement uses TRBV28 and TRBJ1-5; no clear D gene. CDR1 is MDHEN and CDR2 is SYDVKM in the germline V gene. Trimming took off 5 bases at V and 5 bases at J, with 10 bases between the two ends. This CDR3 region has 13 residues. In DNA form, the CDR3 reads TGTGCCAGCAGTCCTTCTTCTCATCAGCCCCAGCATTTT. As protein: CASSPSSHQPQHF. Full variable domain (remainder filled in from reference TRBV28 and TRBJ1-5): DVKVTQSSRYLVKRTGEKVFLECVQDMDHENMFWYRQDPGLGLRLIYFSYDVKMKEKGDIPEGYSVSREKKERFSLILESASTNQTSMYLCASSPSSHQPQHFGDGTRLSIL.

A remark on this clonotype: The junction departs from the called germline gene at one end, perhaps through a read error. V and J are TRBV4-2 and TRBJ2-1; D unresolved. Germline V CDR1 and CDR2: LGHNA, YNFKEQ. CDR3 length: 16 amino acids. CDR3 DNA sequence: TGTGTCAGCAGCCAAGATCCGGCTTTCTCCTACAATGAGCAGTTCTTC. Translating gives CVSSQDPAFSYNEQFF.

This clonotype has more than one count but fewer than ten. The chain has TRBV6-6 and TRBJ2-3; 7 bases line up with TRBD1. CDR3 length: 15 amino acids. The V segment lost 2 bases and the J segment 2 bases; nucleotides outside the gene matches: 4. Germline V CDR1 and CDR2: MNHNY, SVGAGI (reference sequence). The CDR3 region has the DNA TGTGCCAGCAGTTACAGGGGGCGCGTCACAGATACGCAGTATTTT. Residues: CASSYRGRVTDTQYF.

This clonotype was seen more than once but under ten times. The chain carries TRBV7-9 and TRBJ2-3; D is tentatively TRBD1 or TRBD2 (7 bases each). Trimming stripped 4 bases from V and 3 bases from J, with 14 bases between. Germline CDR1 is SEHNR and CDR2 is FQNEAQ (reference sequence). The length of the CDR3 is 15 residues. CDR3 amino acids: CASSSYRGGTDTQYF. CDR3 DNA sequence: TGTGCCAGCAGCTCTTACAGGGGAGGGACAGATACGCAGTATTTT. The full variable domain, in which reference TRBV7-9 and TRBJ2-3 provide the parts outside the CDR3, is DTGVSQNPRHKITKRGQNVTFRCDPISEHNRLYWYRQTLGQGPEFLTYFQNEAQLEKSRLLSDRFSAERPKGSFSTLEIQRTEQGDSAMYLCASSSYRGGTDTQYFGPGTRLTVL.

This clonotype was seen a handful of times. The V call is TRBV7-9, the J call TRBJ2-4, with D perhaps TRBD1 (5 bases). The CDR3 is made up of 12 amino acids. Trimming cost V 6 bases and J 5 bases, with 8 bases left between them. Per the germline V gene, CDR1 is SEHNR and CDR2 is FQNEAQ (reference sequence). Here the CDR3 DNA reads TGTGCCAGCAGTTCGACAGAAAACATTCAGTACTTC. This sequence encodes CASSSTENIQYF. Full variable domain (rest looked up from reference TRBV7-9 and TRBJ2-4): DTGVSQNPRHKITKRGQNVTFRCDPISEHNRLYWYRQTLGQGPEFLTYFQNEAQLEKSRLLSDRFSAERPKGSFSTLEIQRTEQGDSAMYLCASSSTENIQYFGAGTRLSVL.

V is TRBV10-3 and J is TRBJ1-2; D may be TRBD1 (5 bases). CDR1 is ENHRY, CDR2 SYGVKD, per germline. This CDR3 contains 12 residues. Trimming stripped 4 bases from V and 3 bases from J, with 6 bases between. This CDR3 is CAISGGHYGYTF. For the CDR3, the DNA is TGTGCCATCAGTGGGGGACACTATGGCTACACCTTC.

This sequence joins TRBV4-1 and TRBJ2-1; D is unresolved. CDR1 is MGHRA and CDR2 is YSYEKL in the germline V gene. This CDR3 has 17 amino acids. V lost 2 bases to trimming and J lost 7 bases, with 21 bases between them. The CDR3 spells CASSQIDQPPTINEQFF. CDR3 nucleotide sequence: TGCGCCAGCAGCCAAATCGACCAGCCACCTACTATAAATGAGCAGTTCTTC.

A single count supports this clonotype. The chain couples TRBV25-1 to TRBJ2-2; D could derive from TRBD1 or TRBD2 (5 bases each). The CDR3 length is 15 residues. Germline assignment: CDR1 MGHDK and CDR2 SYGVNS. V was shortened by 2 bases and J by 1 base, with 8 bases between the two germline ends. CDR3 coding DNA: TGTGCCAGCAGTGAAGATGGGGGGAACACCGGGGAGCTGTTTTTT. Translation: CASSEDGGNTGELFF.

This clonotype was recorded a few times. This chain uses TRBV12-3 or TRBV12-4 with TRBJ2-1, with TRBD1 identical over 9 bases. The J call is uncertain, as TRBJ2-7 better fits the DNA end. The CDR3 has 14 residues. The CDR3: CASSPGQGVLEQYF. The DNA of the CDR3 is TGTGCCAGCAGTCCGGGACAGGGAGTGCTGGAGCAGTACTTC.

This clonotype turned up a few times. The gene calls are TRBV10-3 and TRBJ2-1, with 9 bases matching TRBD2. This CDR3 has 14 residues. CDR1 and CDR2 (germline): ENHRY, SYGVKD. The CDR3 nucleotides read TGTGCAAGCCGGGCTAGCGGGATCTACAATGAGCAGTTCTTC. Encoded protein: CASRASGIYNEQFF.

This chain links TRBV20-1 with TRBJ2-6; a possible D gene is TRBD1 (6 bases). This CDR3 contains 17 residues. V lost 0 bases to trimming and J lost 1 base, with 13 bases between them. The V gene's germline CDR1 is DFQATT and CDR2 SNEGSKA (reference sequence). CDR3 DNA sequence: TGCAGTGCTAGAGAGGACAGACTGATTTCTGGGGCCAACGTCCTGACTTTC. This translates into CSAREDRLISGANVLTF.

This clonotype was counted between two and nine times. The rearrangement links TRBV5-1 to TRBJ2-5, with D unclear. The germline V and J ends were trimmed by 6 bases and 3 bases, with 12 bases remaining between them. This CDR3 comprises 13 residues. Germline values: CDR1 SGHRS, CDR2 YFSETQ. CDR3 coding DNA: TGCGCCAGCAAGTTCCCCAGGAAAGAGACCCAGTACTTC. Protein: CASKFPRKETQYF.

The chain combines TRBV6-6 with TRBJ1-1; 8 nucleotides line up with TRBD1. This CDR3 spans 14 amino acids. Germline CDR1 is MNHNY and CDR2 is SVGAGI (reference sequence). The trim removed 2 bases at V and 3 bases at J, leaving 2 bases unmatched. The CDR3 here is CASSYRQGHTEAFF. DNA of the CDR3: TGTGCCAGCAGTTACCGACAGGGGCACACTGAAGCTTTCTTT.

This clonotype was detected only a few times. V gene TRBV20-1 combines with J gene TRBJ2-7; 9 bases align to TRBD1. Germline CDR1 and CDR2: DFQATT and SNEGSKA (reference sequence). This CDR3 region has 14 residues. Trimming cost V 3 bases and J 4 bases; bases outside gene matches: 7. CDR3: CSASYTGGGYEQYF. DNA of the CDR3: TGCAGTGCTAGCTACACAGGGGGCGGGTACGAGCAGTACTTC.

This rearrangement joins TRBV20-1 to TRBJ2-7; weak D call: TRBD2 (6 bases). Gene TRBJ2-1 matches the end of the DNA better, so the J call may be wrong. Germline assignment: CDR1 DFQATT and CDR2 SNEGSKA (reference sequence). The CDR3 is made up of 15 amino acids. CDR3 nucleotide sequence: TGCAGTGCCCCGACCCGGCGGGATTTCCTAAGTGAGCAGTTCTTC. It specifies CSAPTRRDFLSEQFF.

This sequence joins TRBV10-3 and TRBJ2-1; the D call may be TRBD1 or TRBD2 (6 bases each). CDR1 and CDR2 from the germline V gene are ENHRY and SYGVKD. The CDR3 runs to 16 residues. Trimming shortened V by 6 bases and J by 8 bases, and 23 bases separated the two germline ends. CDR3 protein: CAISSNGGGALDEQFF. CDR3 sequence (DNA): TGTGCCATCAGCTCTAACGGGGGCGGGGCCCTCGATGAGCAGTTCTTC.

This clonotype was found many times. The chain employs TRBV4-2 and TRBJ1-1; no firm D call. Germline V gene sequence: CDR1 LGHNA, CDR2 YNFKEQ. CDR3 size: 18 residues. Trimming removed 0 bases at V and 0 bases at J, with 17 bases between. The CDR3 coding sequence is TGTGCCAGCAGCCAAGATGGTTTCTCCGTAGGATTGAACACTGAAGCTTTCTTT. It translates to CASSQDGFSVGLNTEAFF.